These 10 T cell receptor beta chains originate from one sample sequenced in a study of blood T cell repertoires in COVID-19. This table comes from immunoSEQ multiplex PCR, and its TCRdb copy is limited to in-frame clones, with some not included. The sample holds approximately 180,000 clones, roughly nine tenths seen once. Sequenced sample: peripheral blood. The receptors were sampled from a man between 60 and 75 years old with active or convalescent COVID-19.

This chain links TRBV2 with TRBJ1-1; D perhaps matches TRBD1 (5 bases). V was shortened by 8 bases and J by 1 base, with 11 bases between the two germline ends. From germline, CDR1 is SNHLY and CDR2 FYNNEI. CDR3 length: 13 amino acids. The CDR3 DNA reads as TGTGCCAGCGGAATACAGGCGAACACTGAAGCTTTCTTT. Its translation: CASGIQANTEAFF.

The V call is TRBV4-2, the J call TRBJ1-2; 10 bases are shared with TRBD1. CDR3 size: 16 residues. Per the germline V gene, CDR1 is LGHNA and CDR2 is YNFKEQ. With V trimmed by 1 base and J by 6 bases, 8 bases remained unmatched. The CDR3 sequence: CASSQAGSGQGDGYTF. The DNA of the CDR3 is TGTGCCAGCAGCCAAGCGGGGTCTGGACAGGGGGATGGCTACACCTTC.

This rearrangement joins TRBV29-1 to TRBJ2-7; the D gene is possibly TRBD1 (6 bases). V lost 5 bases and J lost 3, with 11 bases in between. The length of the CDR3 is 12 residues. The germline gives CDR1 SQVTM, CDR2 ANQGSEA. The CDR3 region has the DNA TGCAGCGTTTCCGGGACATTCTACGAGCAGTACTTC. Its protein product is CSVSGTFYEQYF.

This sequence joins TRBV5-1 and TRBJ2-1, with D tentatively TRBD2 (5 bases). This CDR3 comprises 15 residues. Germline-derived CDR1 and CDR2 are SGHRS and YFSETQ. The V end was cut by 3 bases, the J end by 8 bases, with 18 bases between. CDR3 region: CASSSTRSSRHEQFF. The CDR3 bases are TGCGCCAGCAGCTCCACTCGGTCTAGCAGACATGAGCAGTTCTTC.

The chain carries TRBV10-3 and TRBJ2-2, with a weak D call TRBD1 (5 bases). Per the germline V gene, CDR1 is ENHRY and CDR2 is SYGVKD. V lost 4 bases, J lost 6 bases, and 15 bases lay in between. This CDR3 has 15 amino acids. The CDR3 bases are TGTGCCATCAGTGGGCAGGGTTGGAAGGCCGGGGAGCTGTTTTTT. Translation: CAISGQGWKAGELFF.

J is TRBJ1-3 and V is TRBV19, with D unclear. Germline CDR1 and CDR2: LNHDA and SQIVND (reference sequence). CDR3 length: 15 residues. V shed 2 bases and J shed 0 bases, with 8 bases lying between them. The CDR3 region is CASSISRSSGNTIYF. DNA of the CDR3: TGTGCCAGTAGTATATCTCGGAGCTCTGGAAACACCATATATTTT.

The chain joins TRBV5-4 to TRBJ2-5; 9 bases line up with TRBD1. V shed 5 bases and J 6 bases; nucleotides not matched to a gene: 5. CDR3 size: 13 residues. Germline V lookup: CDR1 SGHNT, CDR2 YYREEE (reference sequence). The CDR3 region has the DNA TGTGCCAGCAGGTCACAGGGGGCAAAGACCCAGTACTTC. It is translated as CASRSQGAKTQYF. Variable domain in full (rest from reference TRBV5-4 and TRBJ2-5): ETGVTQSPTHLIKTRGQQVTLRCSSQSGHNTVSWYQQALGQGPQFIFQYYREEENGRGNFPPRFSGLQFPNYSSELNVNALELDDSALYLCASRSQGAKTQYFGPGTRLLVL.

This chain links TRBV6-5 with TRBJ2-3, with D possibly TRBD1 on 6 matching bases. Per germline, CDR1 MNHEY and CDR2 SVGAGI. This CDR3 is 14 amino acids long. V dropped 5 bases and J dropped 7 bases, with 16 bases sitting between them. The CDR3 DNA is TGTGCCAGCAGTCCCGAGCAGGGGCGTAATACGCAGTATTTT. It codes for CASSPEQGRNTQYF.

CDR3 coding DNA: TGTGCCAGCAGCCAAGCAGTGACTAGCGGGGGGTGGGGAGAGACCCAGTACTTC. As protein: CASSQAVTSGGWGETQYF. The V call is TRBV3-1 (or the pseudogene TRBV3-2), the J call TRBJ2-5, with 13 bases matching TRBD2. This CDR3 is 18 amino acids long. Trimming cost V 1 base and J 4 bases; bases outside gene matches: 9. Germline V CDR1 and CDR2: LGHDT, YNNKEL (reference sequence).

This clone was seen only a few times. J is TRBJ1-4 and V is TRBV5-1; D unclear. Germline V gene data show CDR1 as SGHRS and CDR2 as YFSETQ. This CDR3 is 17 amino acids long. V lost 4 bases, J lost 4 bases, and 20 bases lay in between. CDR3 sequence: CASSLISAGPYNEKLFF. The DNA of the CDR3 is TGCGCCAGCAGCCTCATTTCGGCAGGCCCGTATAATGAAAAACTGTTTTTT. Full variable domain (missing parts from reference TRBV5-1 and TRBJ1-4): KAGVTQTPRYLIKTRGQQVTLSCSPISGHRSVSWYQQTPGQGLQFLFEYFSETQRNKGNFPGRFSGRQFSNSRSEMNVSTLELGDSALYLCASSLISAGPYNEKLFFGSGTQLSVL.